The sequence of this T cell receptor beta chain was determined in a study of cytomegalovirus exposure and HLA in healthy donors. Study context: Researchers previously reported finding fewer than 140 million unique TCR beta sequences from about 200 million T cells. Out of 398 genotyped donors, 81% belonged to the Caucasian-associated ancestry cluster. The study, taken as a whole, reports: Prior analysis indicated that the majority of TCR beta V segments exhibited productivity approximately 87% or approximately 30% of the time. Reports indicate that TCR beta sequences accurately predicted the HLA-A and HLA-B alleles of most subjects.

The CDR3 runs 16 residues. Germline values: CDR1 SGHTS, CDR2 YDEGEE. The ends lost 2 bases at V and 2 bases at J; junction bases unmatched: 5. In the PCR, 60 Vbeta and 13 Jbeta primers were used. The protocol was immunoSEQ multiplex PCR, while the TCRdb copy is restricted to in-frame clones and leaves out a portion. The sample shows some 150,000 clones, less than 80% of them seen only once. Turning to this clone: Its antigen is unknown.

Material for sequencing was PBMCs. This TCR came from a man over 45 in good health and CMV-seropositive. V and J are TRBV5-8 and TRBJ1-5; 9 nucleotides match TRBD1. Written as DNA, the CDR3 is TGTGCCAGCAGCTTACCCCGGGACAGGGGCAATCAGCCCCAGCATTTT. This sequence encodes CASSLPRDRGNQPQHF.